These 15 T cell receptor beta chains were sequenced from one sample in a study of T cell changes during pregnancy in multiple sclerosis. The data were produced by immunoSEQ multiplex PCR, yet TCRdb's version contains in-frame clones alone and is incomplete. Among tens of thousands of clones listed, 75% to 95% were seen once. This specimen consisted of CD4+ T cells from peripheral blood mononuclear cells, obtained in the second trimester of pregnancy. Receptors were obtained from a female donor in good health, enrolled as a control in a pregnancy study.

This sequence joins TRBV28 and TRBJ1-2, with TRBD1 identical over 8 bases. The V gene end was trimmed by 1 base and the J gene end by 7 bases; junction bases not matched to a gene: 8. The CDR3 has 15 amino acids. The germline CDR1 and CDR2 sequences are MDHEN and SYDVKM. CDR3 loop: CASSLFGTGGGGYTF. The CDR3 coding sequence is TGTGCCAGCAGTTTATTTGGGACAGGAGGGGGTGGCTACACCTTC.

The CDR3 DNA reads TGTGCCAGCAGTTTAGCCGGGACTAGCGGGAGGGCCTCCGGTTACGAGCAGTACTTC. It translates to CASSLAGTSGRASGYEQYF. This chain joins TRBV28 and TRBJ2-7; 16 positions match TRBD2. Germline CDR1 reads MDHEN; CDR2 reads SYDVKM. The V gene end was trimmed by 2 bases and the J gene end by 4 bases; junction bases not matched to a gene: 11. The CDR3 contains 19 residues.

This sequence joins TRBV10-3 and TRBJ1-2; maybe TRBD1 (5 bases). The CDR3 extends over 14 amino acids. V lost 3 bases, J lost 2 bases, and 10 bases lay in between. The germline gives CDR1 ENHRY, CDR2 SYGVKD. The CDR3 nucleotides read TGTGCCATCAGTGACCCGACAGTCAACTATGGCTACACCTTC. Translation gives CAISDPTVNYGYTF.

The chain combines TRBV23-1 with TRBJ2-1, with 9 bases lining up with TRBD1. TRBV23-1 is labeled an ORF, and its function is uncertain. V lost 3 bases and J lost 4; bases outside the gene matches: 10. This CDR3 is 17 amino acids long. DNA of the CDR3: TGCGCCAGCAGTCAGCCAAACTACGGGACAGGGTACAATGAGCAGTTCTTC. As protein: CASSQPNYGTGYNEQFF.

CDR3 in DNA: TGTGCCAGCAGCTTAGGTGACAACTACGAGCAGTACTTC. It specifies CASSLGDNYEQYF. The genes are TRBV7-6 and TRBJ2-7; D unresolved. CDR3 length: 13 residues. CDR1 SGHVS and CDR2 FNYEAQ come from the germline V gene. V was clipped by 1 base and J by 3 bases, with 7 bases between them.

This clone was seen a handful of times. The gene calls are TRBV7-8 and TRBJ1-5, with 7 nucleotides matching TRBD1. The V segment lost 5 bases and the J segment 7 bases; nucleotides outside the gene matches: 8. The germline CDR1 and CDR2 sequences are SGHVS and FQNEAQ. This CDR3 comprises 14 residues. The CDR3 region is CASSLNQGDQPQHF. Here the CDR3 DNA reads TGTGCCAGCAGCCTAAACCAGGGGGACCAGCCCCAGCATTTT.

V is TRBV4-2 and J is TRBJ2-5; tentative D call: TRBD2 (5 bases). The V end was cut by 2 bases, the J end by 2 bases, with 6 bases between. Germline CDR1 and CDR2: LGHNA and YNFKEQ. This CDR3 has 13 residues. The CDR3 nucleotides read TGTGCCAGCAGCCAAATAGCGCAAGAGACCCAGTACTTC. Translation gives CASSQIAQETQYF.

This clone occurred a few times. The chain recombines TRBV29-1 with TRBJ1-4; D is unclear. The CDR3 consists of 13 residues. V lost 7 bases, J lost 3 bases, and 12 bases lay in between. Germline V gives CDR1 SQVTM, CDR2 ANQGSEA. CDR3 sequence (DNA): TGCAGCGCAAGCGTGGCCTCTAATGAAAAACTGTTTTTT. This sequence encodes CSASVASNEKLFF.

The chain employs TRBV9 and TRBJ2-3; D is unclear. Between the trimmed V and J ends, which lost 3 bases and 5 bases, there was a span of 7 bases. Germline CDR1 is SGDLS and CDR2 is YYNGEE. The CDR3 runs 12 residues. The CDR3 protein is CASSAEKDTQYF. Here the CDR3 DNA reads TGTGCCAGCAGCGCAGAAAAAGATACGCAGTATTTT.

The genes are TRBV6-5 and TRBJ2-7, with D uncertain. Deletions cut 2 bases from V and 6 bases from J, with 5 bases between. The CDR3 extends over 11 amino acids. Germline V gene data show CDR1 as MNHEY and CDR2 as SVGAGI. CDR3: CASSYEAEQYF. As DNA, the CDR3 is TGTGCCAGCAGTTACGAGGCCGAGCAGTACTTC.

The V call is TRBV28, the J call TRBJ2-3, with D possibly TRBD2 on 5 matching bases. V was cut by 3 bases and J by 4 bases, with 20 bases left in between. This CDR3 spans 17 amino acids. Germline CDR1 is MDHEN and CDR2 is SYDVKM. The CDR3 coding sequence is TGTGCCAGCAGTTTTCTACCAGCGGCCCCGCCACCAGATACGCAGTATTTT. Encoded protein: CASSFLPAAPPPDTQYF. The complete variable domain, with remaining parts taken from reference TRBV28 and TRBJ2-3, reads DVKVTQSSRYLVKRTGEKVFLECVQDMDHENMFWYRQDPGLGLRLIYFSYDVKMKEKGDIPEGYSVSREKKERFSLILESASTNQTSMYLCASSFLPAAPPPDTQYFGPGTRLTVL.

The chain carries TRBV18 and TRBJ1-3, with a possible D match to TRBD1 (5 bases). This CDR3 comprises 15 residues. Germline assignment: CDR1 KGHSH and CDR2 LQKENI. Trimming shortened V by 2 bases and J by 0 bases, and 8 bases separated the two germline ends. This CDR3 reads CASSPDSVSGNTIYF. Written as DNA, the CDR3 is TGTGCCAGCTCACCAGACAGCGTCTCTGGAAACACCATATATTTT.

This chain connects TRBV13 to TRBJ1-2, with D uncertain. The V gene lost 5 bases and the J gene lost 4 bases, with 17 bases spanning the gap. The CDR3 is 15 residues long. Germline CDR1 PRHDT, CDR2 FYEKMQ (reference sequence). CDR3 coding DNA: TGTGCCAGCAGCCCCCGCGGGAGGGTAGGCTATGGCTACACCTTC. This translates into CASSPRGRVGYGYTF.

This chain connects TRBV7-3 to TRBJ1-1, with D perhaps TRBD1 (5 bases). Germline CDR1 and CDR2: SGHTA and FQGTGA. This CDR3 comprises 15 residues. The germline V and J ends were trimmed by 1 base and 3 bases, with 12 bases remaining between them. CDR3 sequence: CASSLNRGGDTEAFF. The CDR3 DNA is TGTGCCAGCAGCTTAAATCGGGGGGGGGACACTGAAGCTTTCTTT.

As to this clone: The junction departs from the called germline gene at one end, perhaps through a read error. The chain is built from TRBV7-7 and TRBJ2-3, with 9 nucleotides matching TRBD2. The CDR3 contains 15 residues. Germline V CDR1 and CDR2: SSHAT, FNYEAQ (reference sequence). As DNA, the CDR3 is TGTGCTAGCAGCTTGGGGGGGACTAGCCGAGATACGCAGTATTTT. Translating gives CASSLGGTSRDTQYF.